These T cell receptor beta chains were read from a single sample in a study of graft-versus-host responses after intestinal transplantation. These receptors have no identified antigens. Clones were sequenced by immunoSEQ multiplex PCR, and TCRdb holds only the in-frame ones, with some missing. The sample includes over 55,000 clones, around 90% of them seen just once. The material was unstimulated CD8+ T cells sorted from spleen or lymph node cells, obtained before intestinal transplant. The origin of the receptors is a human donor who received an intestinal transplant. The CDR3 runs from the conserved cysteine through the conserved F or W.

TRBJ1-6	TRBV9	CASSTRGGSPLHF
TRBJ1-5	TRBV28	CASSLIWGHQPQHF
TRBJ2-1	TRBV10-3	CATLGDRAVNEQFF
TRBJ2-2	TRBV10-1	CASSDSLASFGNTGELFF
TRBJ1-6	TRBV2	CASSEAVGPGSPLHF
TRBJ2-1	TRBV2	CATASGDPYNEQFF
TRBJ2-3	TRBV2	CASSESAGSTDTQYF
TRBJ2-7	TRBV10-3	CAISETVGQSYEQYF
TRBJ1-3	TRBV27	CASSLSGTGGLSGNTIYF
TRBJ2-7	TRBV27	CASSTGEAYEQYF
TRBJ2-1	TRBV27	CASSLLGGGHEQFF
TRBJ1-6	TRBV7-8	CASMPYLWGQNSPLHF
TRBJ2-1	TRBV10-1	CASNGQCSYNEQFF
TRBJ1-2	TRBV5-6	CASSPPGLPNYGYTF
TRBJ1-1	TRBV2	CASRGDSMNTEAFF
TRBJ2-7	TRBV11-2	CASSSRGTRTTHEQYF